Described below is a single T cell receptor (beta chain) sequence and its context. No antigen is known for it. The sample originates from a study of blood T cells in healthy people across ages. Combining a sample-barcoded 5' primer with a J-beta primer mix, a second PCR ran for roughly 7 to 11 cycles. TCRdb called the 5' RACE reads again in MiXCR, with one record for every CDR3 protein. The data show roughly 800,000 distinct CDR3 sequences, approximately 55% seen once. The CDR3 spans 13 residues. V was shortened by 1 base and J by 2 bases, with 8 bases between the two germline ends. Germline lookup yields CDR1 DFQATT and CDR2 SNEGSKA (reference sequence). General observations from the study: Long-lived donors had more naive CD4+ cells and higher diversity than aged donors.

V gene TRBV20-1 combines with J gene TRBJ2-5; no reliable D call. Input material: blood. This clonotype was obtained from a man aged 80 or over in good health. CDR3 bases: TGCAGTGCTAGAGGCCCCGGGCAAGAGACCCAGTACTTC. It yields the protein CSARGPGQETQYF.